The 16 T cell receptor beta chains below were found in one sample sequenced in a study of spatial heterogeneity in lung cancer. The time point was: sample taken at primary tumor resection. Whole RNA, isolated from tumor, nontumor lung or frozen PBMC, was sequenced without prior sorting. One entry per CDR3 protein results from TCRdb running MiXCR on the 5' RACE reads. This sample's table has roughly 80 distinct CDR3 sequences. Here the sequenced sample was PBMCs, taken at surgery. The receptor source for this set is a male donor with early-stage non-small cell lung cancer.

On this clonotype: Since it is a stray read in a library aimed at alpha chains, this beta chain has a size that is not meaningful. V usage is TRBV6-5 and J usage is TRBJ2-2, with 7 bases aligning to TRBD1. The CDR3 contains 14 residues. With 6 bases clipped from V and 4 bases from J, the junction kept 5 bases outside the gene matches. Germline-derived CDR1 and CDR2 are MNHEY and SVGAGI. The CDR3 sequence is CASSWDRATGELFF. The CDR3 DNA reads TGTGCCAGCAGCTGGGACAGAGCCACCGGGGAGCTGTTTTTT.

This clonotype rates as hyperexpanded. This beta chain represents an off-target read in a library built for alpha chains; its size is of limited meaning. The chain combines TRBV11-2 with TRBJ2-7; D not resolved. Trimming left V 5 bases short and J 7 bases short, with 12 bases between. The CDR3 consists of 12 residues. Germline CDR1 and CDR2: SGHAT and FQNNGV. CDR3: CASSPRLREQYF. CDR3 nucleotide sequence: TGTGCCAGCAGCCCTAGACTGCGGGAGCAGTACTTC. The variable domain in full, with the rest retrieved from reference TRBV11-2 and TRBJ2-7, is EAGVAQSPRYKIIEKRQSVAFWCNPISGHATLYWYQQILGQGPKLLIQFQNNGVVDDSQLPKDRFSAERLKGVDSTLKIQPAKLEDSAVYLCASSPRLREQYFGPGTRLTVT.

Only one count was recorded for this clonotype. Found in a library prepared for alpha chains, this beta chain is an off-target read, and its abundance has little meaning. The chain combines TRBV3-1 with TRBJ1-2; no definite D call. This CDR3 is built from 13 residues. Looked up from germline, CDR1 is LGHDT and CDR2 is YNNKEL (reference sequence). The germline V and J ends were trimmed by 3 bases and 4 bases, with 9 bases remaining between them. For the CDR3, the DNA is TGTGCCAGCAGCCAGGGAGCGGGCTATGGCTACACCTTC. Its translation is CASSQGAGYGYTF.

This clonotype was seen only a few times. This beta chain lies outside the target of a library built for alpha chains; its clone size means little. This chain connects TRBV9 to TRBJ2-3; D not certain. Trimming removed 4 bases from V and 5 bases from J, with 5 bases in between. The germline V gene has CDR1 SGDLS and CDR2 YYNGEE. The CDR3 loop spans 11 amino acids. CDR3 DNA sequence: TGTGCCAGCAGCCCTCGAGATACGCAGTATTTT. Encoded protein: CASSPRDTQYF.

This clonotype was seen a handful of times. This beta chain is off target for a library built for alpha chains, so its abundance means little. The chain joins TRBV7-9 to TRBJ2-1; unclear D gene. The germline V and J ends were trimmed by 5 bases and 3 bases, with 11 bases remaining between them. The length of the CDR3 is 14 residues. CDR1 SEHNR and CDR2 FQNEAQ come from the germline V gene (reference sequence). The CDR3 is CASSVSALYNEQFF. CDR3 DNA sequence: TGTGCCAGCAGCGTGTCCGCACTCTACAATGAGCAGTTCTTC.

This clonotype was counted a few times. This beta chain is an unintended read in a library built for alpha chains; its size means little. The CDR3 sequence is CASNLREISYNEQFF. Written as DNA, the CDR3 is TGTGCCAGCAACCTCAGGGAGATCTCCTACAATGAGCAGTTCTTC. This rearrangement joins TRBV7-2 to TRBJ2-1; D may correspond to TRBD1 or TRBD2 (5 bases each). The CDR3 is 15 residues long. CDR1 is SGHTA, CDR2 FQGNSA, per germline. Trimming pared 7 bases from V and 0 bases from J, leaving 13 bases between.

In regard to this clonotype: Since it is a stray read in a library aimed at alpha chains, this beta chain has a size that is not meaningful. The V and J genes are TRBV3-1 and TRBJ2-7; either TRBD1 or TRBD2 may fit D (5 bases each). The CDR3 is made up of 14 amino acids. Trimming left V 5 bases short and J 9 bases short, with 20 bases between. The germline gives CDR1 LGHDT, CDR2 YNNKEL (reference sequence). The DNA for the CDR3 is TGTGCCAGCAGCTCCGGGACCGAAGCTCGAGGGCAGTACTTC. It translates to CASSSGTEARGQYF.

As concerns this clonotype: Since it is a stray read in a library aimed at alpha chains, this beta chain has a size that is not meaningful. V gene TRBV5-1 combines with J gene TRBJ2-2; 8 nucleotides line up with TRBD1. The length of the CDR3 is 18 residues. Germline V gives CDR1 SGHRS, CDR2 YFSETQ. Trimming removed 2 bases from V and 0 bases from J; junction bases left unmatched: 9. The CDR3 sequence is CASSLNRDRIANTGELFF. CDR3 sequence (DNA): TGCGCCAGCAGCTTAAACCGGGACAGGATCGCGAACACCGGGGAGCTGTTTTTT. The whole variable domain, filled in from reference TRBV5-1 and TRBJ2-2, reads KAGVTQTPRYLIKTRGQQVTLSCSPISGHRSVSWYQQTPGQGLQFLFEYFSETQRNKGNFPGRFSGRQFSNSRSEMNVSTLELGDSALYLCASSLNRDRIANTGELFFGEGSRLTVL.

This clonotype was picked up a small number of times. With the library built for alpha chains, this beta chain is off target and its frequency is not meaningful. The V gene is TRBV24-1, the J gene TRBJ2-1, with TRBD2 matching over 13 bases. This CDR3 has 15 residues. The germline gives CDR1 KGHDR, CDR2 SFDVKD. Losses at the gene ends were 4 bases for V and 5 bases for J; bases not matched to a gene: 1. In DNA, the CDR3 is TGTGCCACCAGTGAAACTAGCGGGGGGGACAATGAGCAGTTCTTC. This sequence encodes CATSETSGGDNEQFF.

A note on this clonotype: With the library built for alpha chains, this beta chain is off target and its frequency is not meaningful. The chain joins TRBV7-2 to TRBJ2-1; TRBD2 matches 8 bases. The V segment lost 1 base and the J segment 9 bases; nucleotides outside the gene matches: 8. Germline V gene sequence: CDR1 SGHTA, CDR2 FQGNSA. The CDR3 covers 15 residues. CDR3 loop: CASSLGGLGSREQFF. CDR3 nucleotide sequence: TGTGCCAGCAGCTTAGGGGGACTAGGTTCACGTGAGCAGTTCTTC. The full variable domain, with the rest looked up from reference TRBV7-2 and TRBJ2-1, is GAGVSQSPSNKVTEKGKDVELRCDPISGHTALYWYRQSLGQGLEFLIYFQGNSAPDKSGLPSDRFSAERTGGSVSTLTIQRTQQEDSAVYLCASSLGGLGSREQFFGPGTRLTVL.

With regard to this clonotype: This beta chain was picked up by a library intended for alpha chains and is off target, so its count carries little meaning. The chain links TRBV10-3 to TRBJ2-5, with D tentatively TRBD2 (5 bases). V was pared by 6 bases and J by 5 bases, with 13 bases between. The CDR3 has 13 amino acids. Looked up from germline, CDR1 is ENHRY and CDR2 is SYGVKD. The DNA of the CDR3 is TGTGCCATCAGGACCCCATGGGAGGAGACCCAGTACTTC. It is translated as CAIRTPWEETQYF.

On this clonotype itself: This beta chain turned up in a library designed for alpha chains; as an off-target read, its abundance says little. V gene TRBV28 combines with J gene TRBJ2-7, with D unresolved. CDR3 length equals 16 residues. The V end lost 6 bases, the J end lost 2 bases, and 20 bases lay between the germline ends. Per the germline V gene, CDR1 is MDHEN and CDR2 is SYDVKM. CDR3 in amino acids: CASSSIGRNRPYEQYF. The CDR3 coding sequence is TGTGCCAGCAGCTCAATCGGACGGAACCGTCCCTACGAGCAGTACTTC. The complete variable domain, with remaining parts taken from reference TRBV28 and TRBJ2-7, reads DVKVTQSSRYLVKRTGEKVFLECVQDMDHENMFWYRQDPGLGLRLIYFSYDVKMKEKGDIPEGYSVSREKKERFSLILESASTNQTSMYLCASSSIGRNRPYEQYFGPGTRLTVT.

Worth noting for this clonotype: The library was built for alpha chains, so this beta chain is an off-target read and its size means little. The gene calls are TRBV29-1 and TRBJ1-2; D is undetermined. V gave up 3 bases and J gave up 1 base, with 6 bases separating them. The CDR3 length is 12 residues. Germline V CDR1 and CDR2: SQVTM, ANQGSEA. The CDR3 region is CSVETVNYGYTF. Here the CDR3 DNA reads TGCAGCGTTGAGACGGTTAACTATGGCTACACCTTC.

This clonotype was seen more than once but under ten times. This beta chain lies outside the target of a library built for alpha chains; its clone size means little. The V and J genes are TRBV29-1 and TRBJ2-5; 11 bases fit TRBD2. CDR3 length: 14 amino acids. The V and J ends lost 7 bases and 3 bases, in that order; junction bases with no gene match: 7. Germline V CDR1 and CDR2: SQVTM, ANQGSEA. DNA of the CDR3: TGCAGCGGATCCGGGACTAGCGGAAAAGAGACCCAGTACTTC. Its protein is CSGSGTSGKETQYF.

This clonotype was counted between two and nine times. This beta chain slipped into a library made for alpha chains as a stray read, so its size is not meaningful. The V call is TRBV27, the J call TRBJ2-7, with 9 bases lining up with TRBD1. This CDR3 region has 14 residues. The V gene end was trimmed by 6 bases and the J gene end by 7 bases; junction bases not matched to a gene: 10. From germline, CDR1 is MNHEY and CDR2 SMNVEV (reference sequence). DNA for the CDR3: TGTGCCAGCAGGACCGGGACAGGGTGGCGAGAGCAGTACTTC. Protein sequence: CASRTGTGWREQYF.

Details on this clonotype: This beta chain is a stray sequence in a library constructed for alpha chains; its clone size is not meaningful. The chain carries TRBV27 and TRBJ2-3; 10 bases match TRBD2. This CDR3 is 15 amino acids long. Germline CDR1 is MNHEY and CDR2 is SMNVEV (reference sequence). Trimming took 7 bases from V and 2 from J; bases not matched to a gene: 6. The CDR3 protein is CASTVAGGTTDTQYF. DNA for the CDR3: TGTGCCAGCACCGTAGCGGGGGGCACCACAGATACGCAGTATTTT.